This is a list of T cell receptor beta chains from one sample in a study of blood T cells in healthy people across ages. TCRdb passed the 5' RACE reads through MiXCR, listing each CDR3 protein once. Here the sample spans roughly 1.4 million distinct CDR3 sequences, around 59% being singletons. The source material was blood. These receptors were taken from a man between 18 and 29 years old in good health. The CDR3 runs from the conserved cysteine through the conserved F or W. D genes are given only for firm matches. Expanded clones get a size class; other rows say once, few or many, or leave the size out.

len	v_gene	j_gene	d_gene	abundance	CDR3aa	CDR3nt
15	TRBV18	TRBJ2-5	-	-	CANSPPEVVPRTQYF	TGTGCCAACTCACCACCCGAGGTCGTCCCCAGGACCCAGTACTTC
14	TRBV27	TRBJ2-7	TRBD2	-	CASKSGAVPGEQYF	TGTGCCAGCAAGAGCGGGGCCGTACCAGGCGAGCAGTACTTC
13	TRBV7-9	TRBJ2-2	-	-	CASSLSTTGELFF	TGTGCCAGCAGCTTATCCACAACCGGGGAGCTGTTTTTT
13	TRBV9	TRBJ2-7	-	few	CASSVGGVHEQYF	TGTGCCAGCAGCGTAGGAGGGGTCCACGAGCAGTACTTC
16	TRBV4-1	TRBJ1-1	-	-	CASSHRTSRDYTEAFF	TGCGCCAGCAGCCATCGCACATCCAGAGACTACACTGAAGCTTTCTTT
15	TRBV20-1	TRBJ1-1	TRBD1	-	CSAITGTGVFTEAFF	TGCAGTGCTATTACCGGGACAGGGGTTTTCACTGAAGCTTTCTTT
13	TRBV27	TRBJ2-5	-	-	CASSEQGSKEQYF	TGTGCCAGCAGTGAGCAGGGGTCGAAGGAGCAGTACTTC
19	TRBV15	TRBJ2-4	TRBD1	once	CATSRLPTGTDLAKNIQYF	TGTGCCACCAGCAGACTCCCCACCGGGACAGACCTAGCCAAAAACATTCAGTACTTC
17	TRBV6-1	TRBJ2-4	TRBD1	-	CASSPRDSFLAKNIQYF	TGTGCCAGCAGTCCCCGGGACAGTTTCCTAGCCAAAAACATTCAGTACTTC
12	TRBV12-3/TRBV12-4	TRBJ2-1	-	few	CASSPFGNEQFF	TGTGCCAGCAGCCCGTTCGGCAATGAGCAGTTCTTC
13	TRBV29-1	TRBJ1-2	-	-	CSVEEIDSYGYTF	TGCAGCGTTGAAGAGATAGACAGTTATGGCTACACCTTC
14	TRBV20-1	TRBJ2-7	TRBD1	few	CSATGGQGWYEQYF	TGCAGTGCCACTGGGGGACAGGGGTGGTACGAGCAGTACTTC
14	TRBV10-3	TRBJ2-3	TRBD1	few	CAISEGGAGDTQYF	TGTGCCATCAGTGAAGGGGGCGCGGGAGATACGCAGTATTTT
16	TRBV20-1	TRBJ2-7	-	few	CSARMGQGNSFYEQYF	TGCAGTGCTAGAATGGGTCAGGGAAATTCTTTCTACGAGCAGTACTTC
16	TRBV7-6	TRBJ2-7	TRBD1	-	CASKLLPGTGIHEQYF	TGTGCCAGCAAACTATTGCCCGGGACAGGGATCCACGAGCAGTACTTC
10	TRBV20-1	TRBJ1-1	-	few	CSARVAEAFF	TGCAGTGCTCGAGTAGCTGAAGCTTTCTTT
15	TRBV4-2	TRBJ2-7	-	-	CASSQVLAEVYEQYF	TGTGCCAGCAGCCAAGTACTAGCTGAGGTATACGAGCAGTACTTC
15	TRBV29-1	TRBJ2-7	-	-	CSVDGGRGANYEQYF	TGCAGCGTTGATGGGGGACGGGGGGCTAATTACGAGCAGTACTTC
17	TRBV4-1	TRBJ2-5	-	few	CASSQLPGAGPGETQYF	TGCGCCAGCAGCCAACTTCCTGGGGCGGGACCGGGAGAGACCCAGTACTTC
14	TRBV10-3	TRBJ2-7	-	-	CAISDMGPLDEQYF	TGTGCCATCAGTGACATGGGCCCGTTGGACGAGCAGTACTTC
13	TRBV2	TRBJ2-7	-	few	CASSVRSGDEQYF	TGTGCCAGCAGTGTGAGAAGTGGGGACGAGCAGTACTTC
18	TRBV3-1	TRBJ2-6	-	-	CASSPSWGALPGANVLTF	TGTGCCAGCAGCCCCAGCTGGGGGGCGCTCCCTGGGGCCAACGTCCTGACTTTC
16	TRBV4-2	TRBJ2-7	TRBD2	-	CASSHTSGGAGDEQYF	TGTGCCAGCAGCCATACTAGCGGGGGGGCCGGTGACGAGCAGTACTTC
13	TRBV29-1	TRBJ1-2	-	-	CSVSDTSNYGYTF	TGCAGCGTCTCAGACACTTCTAACTATGGCTACACCTTC
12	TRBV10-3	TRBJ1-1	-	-	CAIKGGGTEAFF	TGTGCCATCAAGGGGGGAGGAACTGAAGCTTTCTTT
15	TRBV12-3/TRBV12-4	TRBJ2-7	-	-	CASSFLSASSYEQYF	TGTGCCAGCAGTTTCCTATCCGCGAGCTCCTACGAGCAGTACTTC
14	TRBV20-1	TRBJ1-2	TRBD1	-	CSAHDRGGNYGYTF	TGCAGTGCTCATGACAGGGGAGGTAACTATGGCTACACCTTC
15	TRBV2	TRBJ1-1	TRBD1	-	CASSETKGADTEAFF	TGTGCCAGCAGTGAAACTAAGGGGGCGGACACTGAAGCTTTCTTT
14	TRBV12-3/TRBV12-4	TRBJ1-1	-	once	CASSLGTAYTEAFF	TGTGCCAGCAGTTTAGGGACAGCCTACACTGAAGCTTTCTTT
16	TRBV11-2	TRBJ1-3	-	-	CASSPRGARSGNTIYF	TGTGCCAGCAGCCCTAGAGGCGCCCGCTCTGGAAACACCATATATTTT
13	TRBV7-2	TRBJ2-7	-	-	CASSSPHSGEQYF	TGTGCCAGCAGCTCCCCCCACTCTGGTGAGCAGTACTTC
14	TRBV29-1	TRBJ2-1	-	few	CSVDVGSTYNEQFF	TGCAGCGTTGACGTCGGGAGCACCTACAATGAGCAGTTCTTC
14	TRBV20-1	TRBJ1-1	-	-	CSARFAGRNTEAFF	TGCAGTGCTAGATTTGCGGGGAGGAACACTGAAGCTTTCTTT
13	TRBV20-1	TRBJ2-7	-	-	CSAKDKSSYEQYF	TGCAGTGCTAAAGACAAGAGCTCCTACGAGCAGTACTTC
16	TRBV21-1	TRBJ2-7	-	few	CASSKAPGESEYEQYF	TGTGCCAGCAGCAAAGCGCCGGGAGAATCTGAGTACGAGCAGTACTTC
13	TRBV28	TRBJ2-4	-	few	CASSFPNLNIQYF	TGTGCCAGCAGTTTTCCGAATCTAAACATTCAGTACTTC